The 32 T cell receptor beta chains listed next were all sequenced from one sample in a study of vaccination effects on CD4 cells after COVID-19. ViraFEST expansion of antigen-specific CD4+ T cells with viral peptide pools preceded sequencing. Upon completion of 10 to 11 days in culture, CD4+ T cells were isolated. For these TCRs, the target antigens are not known. Method: immunoSEQ multiplex PCR; TCRdb's copy keeps in-frame clones and lacks some. The sample includes approximately 54,000 clones, approximately 79% seen only once; the top ten take about 2.2%. The source was CD4+ T cells from PBMCs cultured with HCoV-229E spike peptides, collected before COVID-19 vaccination. The receptor set was obtained from a human donor who received a COVID-19 vaccine.

This chain links TRBV30 with TRBJ1-5; D is undetermined. CDR1 is GTSNPN and CDR2 is SVGIG in the germline V gene (reference sequence). The CDR3 is 16 amino acids. V lost 0 bases and J lost 3, with 15 bases in between. DNA of the CDR3: TGTGCCTGGAGTGTAAGTTTTGCCGGGAACAATCAGCCCCAGCATTTT. Translation: CAWSVSFAGNNQPQHF.

The sample holds one count of this clone. The genes are TRBV7-9 and TRBJ1-2, with D perhaps TRBD1 (5 bases). Germline CDR1 is SEHNR and CDR2 is FQNEAQ (reference sequence). The CDR3 runs 13 residues. Trimming removed 0 bases from V and 8 bases from J, with 10 bases in between. The CDR3 here is CASSLAGPAGYTF. As DNA, the CDR3 is TGTGCCAGCAGCTTAGCGGGACCGGCGGGCTACACCTTC.

The chain recombines TRBV4-3 with TRBJ1-1, with D unclear. Germline CDR1 LGHNA, CDR2 YSLEER. Trimming took 1 base from V and 5 from J, leaving 14 bases between them. The CDR3 has 15 residues. The CDR3 region is CASSQVYRSETEAFF. In nucleotides, the CDR3 is TGCGCCAGCAGCCAAGTTTATCGTTCAGAGACTGAAGCTTTCTTT.

The rearrangement joins TRBV12-3 or TRBV12-4 to TRBJ1-1, with no clear D. This CDR3 has 13 residues. V was cut by 6 bases and J by 0 bases, with 8 bases left in between. The CDR3 region has the DNA TGTGCCAGCAGACTTGACCTGAACACTGAAGCTTTCTTT. This translates into CASRLDLNTEAFF.

The gene calls are TRBV9 and TRBJ2-3; D uncertain. This CDR3 comprises 13 residues. The germline gives CDR1 SGDLS, CDR2 YYNGEE. V was clipped by 4 bases and J by 1 base, with 7 bases between them. The DNA for the CDR3 is TGTGCCAGCAGCTCGTCGGGCACAGATACGCAGTATTTT. Its protein product is CASSSSGTDTQYF.

This rearrangement joins TRBV4-1 to TRBJ1-2; TRBD1 aligns across 8 bases. Trimming took 2 bases from V and 5 from J; bases not matched to a gene: 10. The CDR3 is 16 residues long. The germline V gene has CDR1 MGHRA and CDR2 YSYEKL. The CDR3 nucleotides read TGCGCCAGCAGCCAACTCACAGGGGGGTCATTATATGGCTACACCTTC. Amino acid sequence: CASSQLTGGSLYGYTF.

The chain recombines TRBV15 with TRBJ2-1; no clear D. Per the germline V gene, CDR1 is LNHNV and CDR2 is YYDKDF (reference sequence). V lost 3 bases to trimming and J lost 4 bases, with 7 bases between them. The CDR3 runs to 13 residues. The CDR3, as DNA: TGTGCCACCAGCAGCACTCGATACAATGAGCAGTTCTTC. It yields the protein CATSSTRYNEQFF.

The rearrangement links TRBV7-2 to TRBJ1-3; D remains unclear. The V end lost 6 bases, the J end lost 2 bases, and 8 bases lay between the germline ends. The CDR3 length is 13 residues. CDR1 is SGHTA, CDR2 FQGNSA, per germline. The CDR3 region has the DNA TGTGCCAGCAGTCCCATCCCTGGAAACACCATATATTTT. This sequence encodes CASSPIPGNTIYF.

CDR3 protein: CATSGTGNKPQHF. The CDR3 nucleotides are TGTGCGACCTCCGGGACAGGGAACAAGCCCCAGCATTTT. The gene calls are TRBV28 and TRBJ1-5, with 9 bases fitting TRBD1. This CDR3 is 13 amino acids long. Germline V CDR1 and CDR2: MDHEN, SYDVKM.

The chain links TRBV28 to TRBJ1-5; no clear D. CDR1 MDHEN and CDR2 SYDVKM come from the germline V gene. With 6 bases removed from V and 11 bases from J, the gap between germline ends came to 17 bases. This CDR3 has 13 amino acids. CDR3 in amino acids: CASRRPSLLTQHF. Here the CDR3 DNA reads TGTGCCAGCAGGAGACCGAGTTTGTTGACCCAGCATTTT.

The J gene is TRBJ2-3, the V gene TRBV5-1; 8 nucleotides match TRBD1. Germline trimming cut 4 bases from V and 4 bases from J; bases unmatched to any gene: 5. From germline, CDR1 is SGHRS and CDR2 YFSETQ. The CDR3 is 14 residues long. The CDR3 here is CASSPGQGADTQYF. Here the CDR3 DNA reads TGCGCCAGCAGCCCCGGACAGGGAGCAGATACGCAGTATTTT.

Written as DNA, the CDR3 is TGTGCCTGGAGCGGAACCCGCGACCTCTCCTATAATTCACCCCTCCACTTT. This codes for CAWSGTRDLSYNSPLHF. J is TRBJ1-6 and V is TRBV30; unclear D gene. The CDR3 is 17 residues long. CDR1 is GTSNPN and CDR2 is SVGIG in the germline V gene (reference sequence). Trimming took 3 bases from V and 0 from J, leaving 15 bases between them.

The chain employs TRBV24-1 and TRBJ2-3, with D possibly matching TRBD2 (7 bases). Germline CDR1 reads KGHDR; CDR2 reads SFDVKD. The CDR3 extends over 17 amino acids. V lost 9 bases, J lost 6 bases, and 27 bases lay in between. The CDR3 DNA sequence: TGTGCCACCGGGGGACCTTATCACGGGGGGCGTGGGGATACGCAGTATTTT. It is translated as CATGGPYHGGRGDTQYF.

The chain links TRBV6-5 to TRBJ2-3; 8 bases line up with TRBD1. The CDR3 is 14 amino acids. Germline assignment: CDR1 MNHEY and CDR2 SVGAGI. V lost 7 bases to trimming and J lost 4 bases; unmatched junction nucleotides: 7. In nucleotides, the CDR3 is TGTGCCAGCAATAGACAGGGGAGGTCAGATACGCAGTATTTT. Translating it yields CASNRQGRSDTQYF.

As to this clone: Sequence at one end of the junction differs from germline and may be a read error. The chain has TRBV27 and TRBJ2-1, with a weak D call TRBD2 (5 bases). The germline V gene has CDR1 MNHEY and CDR2 SMNVEV (reference sequence). The CDR3 is 11 amino acids. CDR3 amino acids: CASRLRDEQFF. CDR3 coding DNA: TGTGCCAGCCGTTTGCGGGATGAGCAGTTCTTC.

V gene TRBV5-6 combines with J gene TRBJ1-1; D call uncertain. CDR3 size: 13 residues. From germline, CDR1 is SGHDT and CDR2 YYEEEE. V lost 2 bases and J lost 2, with 7 bases in between. The CDR3 spells CASSFDINTEAFF. In DNA form, the CDR3 reads TGTGCCAGCAGCTTCGACATCAACACTGAAGCTTTCTTT.

The rearrangement links TRBV6-4 to TRBJ2-5, with D possibly being TRBD1 (5 bases). The germline V and J ends were trimmed by 0 bases and 4 bases, with 9 bases remaining between them. This CDR3 is built from 14 residues. Germline CDR1 MRHNA, CDR2 SNTAGT. The CDR3, as DNA: TGTGCCAGCAGTGACTCGCCAGGGCCAGAGACCCAGTACTTC. It is translated as CASSDSPGPETQYF.

For the CDR3, the DNA is TGTGCCAGCAGCCAAGTTTCGGGACAGGGATTCGAAAAACTGTTTTTT. Translation gives CASSQVSGQGFEKLFF. The V and J genes are TRBV3-1 (or the pseudogene TRBV3-2) and TRBJ1-4; TRBD1 matches at 9 bases. V was pared by 1 base and J by 8 bases, with 8 bases of the junction left unmatched. The CDR3 covers 16 residues. Germline CDR1 LGHDT, CDR2 YNNKEL (reference sequence).

Only one count was recorded for this clone. The genes are TRBV10-3 and TRBJ2-7; a weak D match, TRBD2 (7 bases). Trimming removed 4 bases at V and 0 bases at J, with 13 bases between. The CDR3 is 15 amino acids. Per germline, CDR1 ENHRY and CDR2 SYGVKD. The CDR3 DNA is TGTGCCATCAGTGTAGGGGGGGCAGGCTCCTACGAGCAGTACGTC. It encodes CAISVGGAGSYEQYV.

This clone was recorded only once. The rearrangement links TRBV6-5 to TRBJ1-6; the match to TRBD1 covers 7 bases. Germline assignment: CDR1 MNHEY and CDR2 SVGAGI. Trimming removed 11 bases from V and 6 bases from J; junction bases left unmatched: 10. The CDR3 has 14 amino acids. CDR3: CAGKRQGGNSPLHF. The CDR3 nucleotides read TGTGCCGGAAAAAGACAGGGCGGTAATTCACCCCTCCACTTT.

V and J are TRBV6-4 and TRBJ1-2; D is possibly TRBD1 (5 bases). This CDR3 region has 15 residues. The germline V gene has CDR1 MRHNA and CDR2 SNTAGT. Deletions cut 0 bases from V and 7 bases from J, with 15 bases between. CDR3 amino acids: CASSDSGTVRGGYTF. CDR3 nucleotides: TGTGCCAGCAGTGACTCGGGGACCGTGAGGGGTGGCTACACCTTC.

The chain is built from TRBV24-1 and TRBJ2-6; D is undetermined. This CDR3 comprises 13 residues. Trimming removed 6 bases from V and 3 bases from J, with 5 bases in between. Per the germline V gene, CDR1 is KGHDR and CDR2 is SFDVKD. This CDR3 reads CATSTGGANVLTF. In nucleotides, the CDR3 is TGTGCCACCAGTACCGGTGGGGCCAACGTCCTGACTTTC.

V gene TRBV28 combines with J gene TRBJ2-5; D is ambiguous. The CDR3 totals 12 residues. Trimming removed 3 bases from V and 4 bases from J, with 6 bases in between. The V gene's germline CDR1 is MDHEN and CDR2 SYDVKM. The CDR3 region has the DNA TGTGCCAGCAGTTTCCTCGGAGAGACCCAGTACTTC. Its translation: CASSFLGETQYF.

The V and J genes are TRBV7-3 and TRBJ2-1; D is ambiguous. Per the germline V gene, CDR1 is SGHTA and CDR2 is FQGTGA. The CDR3 is made up of 14 amino acids. The germline V and J ends were trimmed by 8 bases and 7 bases, with 18 bases remaining between them. CDR3 in DNA: TGTGCCAGCCGAAACACCGGGTCTAGGAATGAGCAGTTCTTC. Its translation is CASRNTGSRNEQFF.

The CDR3 bases are TGCGCCAGCAGCTCCCGGTGGGGCGATGAGCAGTTCTTC. Translation: CASSSRWGDEQFF. The chain uses TRBV5-1 and TRBJ2-1, with TRBD1 as a possible D gene (5 bases). Germline loops: CDR1 SGHRS, CDR2 YFSETQ. With 3 bases removed from V and 8 bases from J, the gap between germline ends came to 12 bases. This CDR3 contains 13 residues. Drawing the rest from reference TRBV5-1 and TRBJ2-1, the complete variable domain is KAGVTQTPRYLIKTRGQQVTLSCSPISGHRSVSWYQQTPGQGLQFLFEYFSETQRNKGNFPGRFSGRQFSNSRSEMNVSTLELGDSALYLCASSSRWGDEQFFGPGTRLTVL.

V usage is TRBV7-2 and J usage is TRBJ1-2; 9 nucleotides line up with TRBD1. The germline V gene encodes CDR1 SGHTA and CDR2 FQGNSA. This CDR3 region has 15 residues. With 3 bases clipped from V and 6 bases from J, the junction kept 8 bases outside the gene matches. CDR3 region: CASSFVLGQGHGYTF. For the CDR3, the DNA is TGTGCCAGCAGCTTTGTTTTGGGACAGGGTCATGGCTACACCTTC.

CDR3 protein: CAWSVMRTGPRWNTIYF. CDR3 in DNA: TGTGCCTGGAGTGTGATGAGGACAGGGCCTCGGTGGAACACCATATATTTT. The chain employs TRBV30 and TRBJ1-3; 8 nucleotides match TRBD1. Unmatched junction bases numbered 14, after V lost 0 bases and J lost 7 bases. The CDR3 is made up of 17 amino acids. Germline CDR1 and CDR2: GTSNPN and SVGIG (reference sequence).

This clone came up a few times. V is TRBV6-2 or TRBV6-3 and J is TRBJ1-6; D is ambiguous. The V end was cut by 1 base, the J end by 8 bases, with 6 bases between. CDR1 is MNHEY, CDR2 SVGEGT, per germline. The CDR3 is made up of 13 amino acids. The CDR3 DNA is TGTGCCAGCAGTTACTTTCGGGATTCACCCCTCCACTTT. Translation gives CASSYFRDSPLHF.

J is TRBJ2-5 and V is TRBV6-6; TRBD2 matches 12 bases. The germline CDR1 and CDR2 sequences are MNHNY and SVGAGI (reference sequence). This CDR3 has 15 residues. The V and J ends lost 6 bases and 1 base, in that order; junction bases with no gene match: 3. Here the CDR3 DNA reads TGTGCCAGCAGCCGGACTAGCGGGGCCCAAGAGACCCAGTACTTC. This sequence encodes CASSRTSGAQETQYF.

This rearrangement joins TRBV2 to TRBJ1-5; 10 nucleotides agree with TRBD1. J was trimmed by 5 bases and V by 5 bases; bases with no gene match: 3. Germline CDR1 reads SNHLY; CDR2 reads FYNNEI. The CDR3 has 14 residues. The CDR3: CASSWDRGDQPQHF. The DNA for the CDR3 is TGTGCCAGCAGTTGGGACAGGGGTGATCAGCCCCAGCATTTT.

The gene calls are TRBV2 and TRBJ2-7, with D possibly being TRBD2 (5 bases). The CDR3 extends over 14 amino acids. The germline gives CDR1 SNHLY, CDR2 FYNNEI. V was shortened by 8 bases and J by 7 bases, with 21 bases between the two germline ends. CDR3 region: CASSPRTLATEQYV. In DNA form, the CDR3 reads TGTGCCAGCTCCCCCCGTACTCTAGCAACTGAGCAGTACGTC.

The chain couples TRBV7-8 to TRBJ2-4, with unresolved D. V dropped 0 bases and J dropped 8 bases, with 5 bases sitting between them. Germline-derived CDR1 and CDR2 are SGHVS and FQNEAQ. The CDR3 length is 12 residues. In DNA form, the CDR3 reads TGTGCCAGCAGCTTAGCGCTAGACATTCAGTACTTC. Amino acid sequence: CASSLALDIQYF.